Listed here are 2 T cell receptor beta chains from one sample, sequenced in a study of human T cells and chemical hapten exposure (dated by TCRdb to the early 2020s). Libraries were built with RACE. Sequencing was performed on a NextSeq 500. TCRdb reworked the public reads: Q25 trimming with fastp, MiXCR clone assembly, productive beta chains retained. Rows matching on CDR3 protein sequence are summarized as one entry with the most common DNA and genes. The sample table lists more than 70,000 distinct CDR3 sequences, around a tenth of them with a count of one. Around 1.5% of the sample is held by the ten biggest clonotypes. Explained via the paper, the time point label denotes: patch test 2, 6 weeks after DPC sensitization. The treatment or condition label here, explained by the study, means: therapeutic diphenylcyclopropenone sensitization with weekly scalp DPC. Sequencing used whole blood, obtained in connection with sensitization to the hapten diphenylcyclopropenone (DPC). The receptors were gathered from a man aged 18 to 30 with alopecia areata. Some clones in this sample may be carry-over from other donors' samples.

The V call is TRBV5-1, the J call TRBJ1-6; no reliable D call. CDR3 length: 13 amino acids. Trimming took off 5 bases at V and 5 bases at J, with 8 bases between the two ends. Germline V lookup: CDR1 SGHRS, CDR2 YFSETQ. This chain's CDR3 is CASRGSDNSPLHF. CDR3 sequence (DNA): TGCGCCAGCAGGGGGTCGGATAATTCACCCCTCCACTTT.

This sequence joins TRBV6-1 and TRBJ1-2; 7 nucleotides match TRBD1. The CDR3 has 13 amino acids. Germline lookup yields CDR1 MNHNS and CDR2 SASEGT. V was clipped by 4 bases and J by 5 bases; unmatched bases: 4. The CDR3 coding sequence is TGTGCCAGCAGTGTAGGACAGGATTATGGCTACACCTTC. Residues: CASSVGQDYGYTF.